A single sample is the source of the 4 T cell receptor beta chains below, sequenced in a study of cytomegalovirus exposure and HLA in healthy donors. It was with 60 Vbeta and 13 Jbeta primers that the PCR ran. Assay used: immunoSEQ multiplex PCR; TCRdb lists only in-frame clones, some missing. The sample's table shows 110,000 to 150,000 clones. The material sequenced was PBMCs. The source of these receptors is a man aged 40-49 years in good health and CMV-seronegative.

V is TRBV2 and J is TRBJ2-6; TRBD1 might be the D (6 bases). V lost 8 bases, J lost 2 bases, and 13 bases lay in between. Germline values: CDR1 SNHLY, CDR2 FYNNEI. This CDR3 region has 15 residues. The CDR3 sequence is CASGIGGTGANVLTF. DNA for the CDR3: TGTGCCAGCGGGATTGGGGGCACTGGGGCCAACGTCCTGACTTTC.

J is TRBJ1-2 and V is TRBV6-5; 9 nucleotides match TRBD1. The junction had 2 bases not matched to a gene; V was cut back by 4 bases and J by 2 bases. The CDR3 length is 14 residues. Per the germline V gene, CDR1 is MNHEY and CDR2 is SVGAGI. DNA of the CDR3: TGTGCCAGCAGTTCTGGGACAGGGAACTATGGCTACACCTTC. It encodes CASSSGTGNYGYTF.

The V gene is TRBV5-1, the J gene TRBJ2-7; D possibly corresponds to TRBD2 (5 bases). In germline, CDR1 is SGHRS, CDR2 YFSETQ. The CDR3 contains 14 residues. V was clipped by 3 bases and J by 1 base, with 11 bases between them. The CDR3 DNA reads as TGCGCCAGCAGCTCTAGCTTGCAGTCCTACGAGCAGTACTTC. As protein: CASSSSLQSYEQYF. The full variable domain, in which reference TRBV5-1 and TRBJ2-7 provide the parts outside the CDR3, is KAGVTQTPRYLIKTRGQQVTLSCSPISGHRSVSWYQQTPGQGLQFLFEYFSETQRNKGNFPGRFSGRQFSNSRSEMNVSTLELGDSALYLCASSSSLQSYEQYFGPGTRLTVT.

The chain uses TRBV5-1 and TRBJ1-1; possible D gene TRBD1, 5 bases. Trimming removed 2 bases at V and 3 bases at J, with 11 bases between. CDR1 is SGHRS, CDR2 YFSETQ, per germline. This CDR3 is 14 amino acids long. CDR3 nucleotides: TGCGCCAGCAGCTTTGGGGGGGGTTACACTGAAGCTTTCTTT. Amino acid sequence: CASSFGGGYTEAFF.